A selection of T cell receptor beta chains follows, all from one sample in a study of shared clonotypes between healthy human individuals. Produced via immunoSEQ multiplex PCR; TCRdb's table is partial and in-frame only. The table has a few million clones, approximately 94% seen once. The sequencing input was naive CD4+ T cells sorted from blood. The receptors here all came from a man between 18 and 29 years old in good health. The CDR3 runs from the conserved cysteine through the conserved F or W. The order of the fields is D gene, clone size, V gene, J gene, CDR3 protein, CDR3 DNA. The D gene is left open where the match is weak. Some rows mark clone size as missing; the rest say once, few, many or name a class of expanded clone.

>.|.|TRBV4-2|TRBJ2-6
CATSRLDSGANVLTF
TGTGCCACCAGTAGATTGGACTCTGGGGCCAACGTCCTGACTTTC
>TRBD2|once|TRBV11-3|TRBJ2-2
CASSLQGGTGELFF
TGTGCCAGCAGCTTACAGGGAGGGACCGGGGAGTTGTTTTTT
>TRBD2|once|TRBV7-9|TRBJ2-2
CASSRSGSTGELFF
TGTGCCAGCAGCCGAAGCGGGAGCACCGGGGAGCTGTTTTTT
>.|few|TRBV5-1|TRBJ1-6
CASSLETGSNSPLHF
TGCGCCAGCAGCTTGGAGACAGGTTCCAATTCACCCCTCCACTTT
>.|.|TRBV5-8|TRBJ2-1
CASSLRGYSYNEQFF
TGTGCCAGCAGCTTACGGGGGTACTCCTACAATGAGCAGTTCTTC
>.|.|TRBV5-1|TRBJ2-7
CASRAGSLSYEQYF
TGCGCCAGCAGGGCCGGGTCCCTGTCCTACGAGCAGTACTTC
>TRBD2|.|TRBV4-3|TRBJ2-3
CASSQEASGRTDTQYF
TGCGCCAGCAGCCAAGAGGCTAGCGGGCGCACAGATACGCAGTATTTT
>TRBD1|.|TRBV7-9|TRBJ2-7
CASSLGQAQYEQYF
TGTGCCAGCAGCTTGGGACAGGCTCAATACGAGCAGTACTTC
>.|.|TRBV5-1|TRBJ1-6
CASSFKICCSPLHF
TGCGCCAGCAGCTTCAAAATTTGCTGTTCACCCCTCCACTTT
>TRBD2|.|TRBV7-9|TRBJ2-3
CASSTGLADVRSDTQYF
TGTGCCAGCAGCACCGGACTAGCGGACGTTCGGTCAGATACGCAGTATTTT
>.|.|TRBV28|TRBJ2-7
CASSGMGHLYEQYF
TGTGCCAGCAGTGGCATGGGACACCTCTACGAGCAGTACTTC
>TRBD1|.|TRBV19|TRBJ2-3
CASTDRGDTDTQYF
TGTGCCAGTACCGACAGGGGGGACACAGATACGCAGTATTTT
>TRBD1|.|TRBV6-4|TRBJ2-6
CARRQGELASGANVLTF
TGTGCCAGACGACAGGGGGAATTGGCCTCTGGGGCCAACGTCCTGACTTTC
>TRBD2|.|TRBV2|TRBJ2-7
CASSEQGTSYEQYF
TGTGCCAGCAGTGAACAGGGGACTAGCTACGAGCAGTACTTC
>.|.|TRBV2|TRBJ1-4
CASSGFPNEKLFF
TGTGCCAGCAGTGGTTTCCCCAATGAAAAACTGTTTTTT
>.|.|TRBV14|TRBJ1-2
CASSLDENYGYTF
TGTGCCAGCAGCCTAGACGAGAACTATGGCTACACCTTC
>.|once|TRBV7-9|TRBJ2-4
CASRGESIQYF
TGTGCCAGCCGCGGCGAAAGCATTCAGTACTTC
>.|.|TRBV2|TRBJ2-5
CASSEWGSWKEEETQYF
TGTGCCAGCAGTGAATGGGGTAGTTGGAAGGAAGAAGAGACCCAGTACTTC
>.|.|TRBV27|TRBJ2-5
CASTAGGDTQYF
TGTGCCAGCACCGCAGGGGGGGACACCCAGTACTTC
>.|few|TRBV6-6|TRBJ2-1
CASRQLADEQFF
TGTGCCAGCAGACAACTAGCCGATGAGCAGTTCTTC
>.|.|TRBV7-9|TRBJ1-4
CASSLGGEKLFF
TGTGCCAGCAGCCTAGGGGGTGAAAAACTGTTTTTT
>TRBD1|.|TRBV5-4|TRBJ1-1
CASSRDRGNTEAFF
TGTGCCAGCAGCCGCGACAGGGGGAACACTGAAGCTTTCTTT
>TRBD2|.|TRBV7-2|TRBJ2-3
CASSLLAASPLRNTQYF
TGTGCCAGCAGCTTACTAGCGGCTTCCCCTTTGAGGAATACGCAGTATTTT
>TRBD1|.|TRBV19|TRBJ2-7
CASSVGGQGREQYF
TGTGCCAGTAGTGTCGGGGGACAGGGACGCGAGCAGTACTTC
>.|.|TRBV6-1|TRBJ2-7
CASSAAGYEQYF
TGTGCCAGCAGCGCGGCGGGCTACGAGCAGTACTTC
>TRBD1|.|TRBV19|TRBJ2-7
CASSTDRESRQYF
TGTGCCAGTAGTACGGACAGGGAAAGCCGGCAGTACTTC
>.|.|TRBV25-1|TRBJ1-1
CASSTPSQGKAFF
TGTGCCAGCAGCACACCCTCCCAGGGGAAAGCTTTCTTT
>TRBD1|few|TRBV10-3|TRBJ1-5
CAISESAGQAQHF
TGTGCCATCAGTGAGTCCGCGGGACAGGCCCAGCATTTT
>.|.|TRBV30|TRBJ1-4
CAWNQVGKGEKLFF
TGTGCCTGGAACCAGGTGGGGAAAGGTGAAAAACTGTTTTTT
>TRBD2|once|TRBV6-1|TRBJ2-5
CASRLAGGTRETQYF
TGTGCCAGCCGACTAGCGGGGGGAACTAGGGAGACCCAGTACTTC
>.|.|TRBV7-2|TRBJ1-2
CASSPLGGFYGYTF
TGTGCCAGCAGCCCACTAGGGGGGTTCTATGGCTACACCTTC
>.|.|TRBV6-5|TRBJ1-5
CASTTGNDQPQHF
TGTGCCAGCACTACAGGTAACGATCAGCCCCAGCATTTT
>.|.|TRBV30|TRBJ2-7
CAWSEGQGVYEQYF
TGTGCCTGGAGTGAGGGGCAGGGAGTATACGAGCAGTACTTC
>.|.|TRBV6-4|TRBJ2-1
CASSSFTGSEQFF
TGTGCCAGCAGCTCCTTCACGGGCAGTGAGCAGTTCTTC
>.|.|TRBV6-5|TRBJ1-5
CASSSTNNQPQHF
TGTGCCAGCAGTTCCACCAATAATCAGCCCCAGCATTTT
>TRBD1|.|TRBV10-1|TRBJ2-3
CASSESEGAGTDTQYF
TGCGCCAGCAGTGAGTCAGAGGGGGCTGGCACAGATACGCAGTATTTT
>.|.|TRBV6-6|TRBJ1-2
CASSYLGPPGGYTF
TGTGCCAGCAGTTACTTGGGACCTCCCGGTGGCTACACCTTC
>.|.|TRBV5-1|TRBJ2-5
CASSFGLGSQETQYF
TGCGCCAGCAGTTTCGGGTTGGGTAGCCAAGAGACCCAGTACTTC
>.|.|TRBV30|TRBJ2-2
CAWRVQGTGELFF
TGTGCCTGGAGGGTTCAAGGCACCGGGGAGCTGTTTTTT
>.|.|TRBV11-2|TRBJ2-4
CASSPRLAKNIQYF
TGTGCCAGCAGCCCGCGACTAGCCAAAAACATTCAGTACTTC
>.|.|TRBV10-1|TRBJ2-7
CASRGEQYF
TGCGCCAGCAGGGGGGAGCAGTACTTC
>.|.|TRBV2|TRBJ1-2
CASSDDRTNYGYTF
TGTGCCAGCAGTGACGACAGAACAAACTATGGCTACACCTTC
>TRBD1|.|TRBV13|TRBJ2-3
CASSSRQGKERTDTQYF
TGTGCCAGCAGCTCAAGACAGGGCAAGGAACGCACAGATACGCAGTATTTT
>.|.|TRBV19|TRBJ1-3
CASTPRVSSGNTIYF
TGTGCCAGTACCCCAAGGGTGTCCTCTGGAAACACCATATATTTT
>TRBD2|.|TRBV2|TRBJ2-7
CASCLAGGPYEQYF
TGTGCCAGCTGTCTAGCGGGAGGGCCCTACGAGCAGTACTTC
>.|.|TRBV9|TRBJ2-2
CASSGGRELFF
TGTGCCAGCAGCGGGGGGAGGGAGCTGTTTTTT
>.|.|TRBV9|TRBJ2-5
CASSPTSGTYQETQYF
TGTGCCAGCAGCCCTACCTCAGGGACGTACCAAGAGACCCAGTACTTC
>.|.|TRBV10-3|TRBJ2-7
CATSGPGEQYF
TGTGCCACCTCGGGTCCGGGGGAGCAGTACTTC
>.|.|TRBV18|TRBJ1-5
CASSPGPFNQPQHF
TGTGCCAGCTCACCAGGACCCTTCAATCAGCCCCAGCATTTT
>.|once|TRBV2|TRBJ2-7
CASSVLGGLDEQYF
TGTGCCAGCAGTGTTTTGGGGGGCCTAGACGAGCAGTACTTC
>.|.|TRBV28|TRBJ1-1
CASSFSQGRHTEAFF
TGTGCCAGCAGTTTTTCACAGGGAAGGCACACTGAAGCTTTCTTT
>.|.|TRBV18|TRBJ1-1
CASSPRSQNTEAFF
TGTGCCAGCTCACCACGATCACAAAACACTGAAGCTTTCTTT
>TRBD1|.|TRBV7-8|TRBJ2-3
CASSRDRASDMQYF
TGTGCCAGCAGCCGGGACAGGGCGTCAGATATGCAGTATTTT
>.|.|TRBV6-6|TRBJ2-6
CASAQAGANVLTF
TGTGCTTCAGCACAGGCTGGGGCCAACGTCCTGACTTTC